The 32 T cell receptor beta chains presented below share a single source sample, sequenced in a study of Ad26.COV2.S vaccination and SARS-CoV-2 variants. Described treatment: some 19 received Ad26.COV2.S at low or high dose, single or two shots; several received placebo; per-sample allocation not given. On day 63 after the first injection, vaccine and placebo recipients gave samples. The data were produced by immunoSEQ multiplex PCR, yet TCRdb's version contains in-frame clones alone and is incomplete. The sample lists around 310,000 clones, 85% to 90% occurring once. Material: peripheral blood, obtained in a trial of Ad26.COV2.S vaccine versus placebo. The receptors were gathered from a person aged 18-60 years who received the Ad26.COV2.S COVID-19 vaccine or a placebo.

The V and J genes are TRBV30 and TRBJ2-1, with 8 nucleotides matching TRBD2. The CDR3 loop spans 17 amino acids. The V segment lost 8 bases and the J segment 1 base; nucleotides outside the gene matches: 16. From germline, CDR1 is GTSNPN and CDR2 SVGIG (reference sequence). The CDR3 DNA is TGTGCCCGGCTGAACGGGAGGGCCCTTTCGTCCTACAATGAGCAGTTCTTC. Its protein product is CARLNGRALSSYNEQFF.

The chain combines TRBV7-3 with TRBJ2-5, with a weak D call TRBD2 (6 bases). Germline V gene sequence: CDR1 SGHTA, CDR2 FQGTGA. V gave up 5 bases and J gave up 2 bases, with 12 bases separating them. This CDR3 comprises 14 residues. The CDR3 DNA sequence: TGTGCCAGCAGCCCAGAGACTAGTCAAGAGACCCAGTACTTC. Translated: CASSPETSQETQYF.

The J gene is TRBJ1-3, the V gene TRBV4-3; the D gene is possibly TRBD1 (5 bases). Germline CDR1 reads LGHNA; CDR2 reads YSLEER. This CDR3 has 18 residues. Trimming took 2 bases from V and 1 from J, leaving 18 bases between them. The CDR3, as DNA: TGCGCCAGCAGCCAAAGTCAGTGGCAGGGAGTATCTGGAAACACCATATATTTT. It codes for CASSQSQWQGVSGNTIYF.

This clone was counted only a few times. The rearrangement joins TRBV7-9 to TRBJ1-3, with a tentative D call TRBD1 (5 bases). The CDR3 has 16 amino acids. Trimming cost V 1 base and J 8 bases, with 18 bases left between them. Germline V gives CDR1 SEHNR, CDR2 FQNEAQ (reference sequence). The CDR3 bases are TGTGCCAGCAGCTTAGGGGCCGGGACGCCTCAGGACACCATATATTTT. It is translated as CASSLGAGTPQDTIYF.

The chain uses TRBV6-5 and TRBJ1-1; perhaps TRBD1 as D (5 bases). V was trimmed by 6 bases and J by 0 bases, leaving 8 bases between them. CDR1 MNHEY and CDR2 SVGAGI come from the germline V gene. This CDR3 is 13 amino acids long. The CDR3 DNA sequence: TGTGCCAGCAGCCCGGACATGAACACTGAAGCTTTCTTT. This codes for CASSPDMNTEAFF.

The CDR3 loop is CASGSPRGVSLNTEAFF. CDR3 bases: TGTGCTAGTGGTTCCCCCAGGGGTGTTTCTCTGAACACTGAAGCTTTCTTT. The J gene is TRBJ1-1, the V gene TRBV12-5; D is possibly TRBD1 (6 bases). V shed 4 bases and J shed 0 bases, with 18 bases lying between them. The CDR3 totals 17 residues. Germline loops: CDR1 LGHNT, CDR2 FRNRAP.

The CDR3 spells CAISESPDYYGYTF. CDR3 coding DNA: TGTGCCATCAGTGAGTCTCCAGATTACTATGGCTACACCTTC. The rearrangement joins TRBV10-3 to TRBJ1-2, with D unclear. Germline CDR1 ENHRY, CDR2 SYGVKD. Between the trimmed V and J ends, which lost 0 bases and 3 bases, there was a span of 8 bases. The CDR3 length is 14 residues.

This chain joins TRBV5-5 and TRBJ1-2; 7 positions match TRBD1. Germline V gives CDR1 SGHKS, CDR2 YYEKEE (reference sequence). This CDR3 has 14 residues. V was pared by 0 bases and J by 5 bases, with 4 bases of the junction left unmatched. The CDR3 region has the DNA TGTGCCAGCAGCTTGGGGACAGGTTATTATGGCTACACCTTC. Its translation: CASSLGTGYYGYTF.

V is TRBV9 and J is TRBJ2-3, with D possibly being TRBD2 (6 bases). From germline, CDR1 is SGDLS and CDR2 YYNGEE. The CDR3 has 13 residues. V was shortened by 5 bases and J by 6 bases, with 13 bases between the two germline ends. In DNA, the CDR3 is TGTGCCAGCAGTCCCGCTAGCGACGATACGCAGTATTTT. Its translation is CASSPASDDTQYF.

The chain carries TRBV13 and TRBJ2-3, with D unclear. From germline, CDR1 is PRHDT and CDR2 FYEKMQ (reference sequence). Trimming stripped 6 bases from V and 1 base from J, with 8 bases between. The CDR3 length is 13 residues. CDR3 in DNA: TGTGCCAGCAGACGCCGGGGCACAGATACGCAGTATTTT. Protein: CASRRRGTDTQYF.

The chain couples TRBV6-5 to TRBJ2-5, with D perhaps matching TRBD2 (5 bases). This CDR3 spans 15 amino acids. Deletions cut 0 bases from V and 1 base from J, with 9 bases between. The germline V gene has CDR1 MNHEY and CDR2 SVGAGI. CDR3 in DNA: TGTGCCAGCAGTTACTCTAGCGTGGGCCAAGAGACCCAGTACTTC. This gives the protein CASSYSSVGQETQYF.

The CDR3 is CASSTDDALTYNEQFF. CDR3 DNA sequence: TGTGCCAGCAGTACCGACGACGCACTAACCTACAATGAGCAGTTCTTC. The gene calls are TRBV28 and TRBJ2-1; no firm D call. CDR3 length: 16 amino acids. V gave up 5 bases and J gave up 2 bases, with 16 bases separating them. Germline loops: CDR1 MDHEN, CDR2 SYDVKM.

The rearrangement links TRBV3-1 (or the pseudogene TRBV3-2) to TRBJ1-2, with D possibly being TRBD1 (5 bases). Germline values: CDR1 LGHDT, CDR2 YNNKEL (reference sequence). The V and J ends lost 0 bases and 4 bases respectively, with 18 bases between them. This CDR3 is 17 amino acids long. CDR3 protein: CASSQDLAPGGGYGYTF. The CDR3 nucleotides are TGTGCCAGCAGCCAAGATCTAGCCCCCGGGGGAGGCTATGGCTACACCTTC.

The CDR3 sequence is CASSPGLVRPFF. CDR3 nucleotides: TGTGCCAGCAGCCCCGGACTCGTCAGGCCTTTCTTT. This chain joins TRBV11-2 and TRBJ1-1; D is unresolved. Trimming took off 5 bases at V and 12 bases at J, with 16 bases between the two ends. There are 12 residues in the CDR3. In germline, CDR1 is SGHAT, CDR2 FQNNGV.

The chain links TRBV12-3 or TRBV12-4 to TRBJ1-1, with 7 bases matching TRBD1. Germline trimming cut 8 bases from V and 6 bases from J; bases unmatched to any gene: 9. CDR3 length: 13 residues. The CDR3 loop reads CASGSDRSAEAFF. CDR3 nucleotide sequence: TGTGCCAGCGGGTCGGACAGGTCCGCTGAAGCTTTCTTT.

This clone was seen once. The V call is TRBV14, the J call TRBJ2-1; 9 bases line up with TRBD2. CDR3 length: 15 amino acids. The V gene end was trimmed by 1 base and the J gene end by 8 bases; junction bases not matched to a gene: 6. From germline, CDR1 is SGHDN and CDR2 FVKESK. CDR3 residues: CASSQGNSGGYEQFF. The DNA of the CDR3 is TGTGCCAGCAGCCAAGGCAATAGCGGGGGCTATGAGCAGTTCTTC.

About this clone: Other DNA sequences in this specimen translate into the identical CDR3. The V call is TRBV5-1, the J call TRBJ2-3; D is possibly TRBD2 (6 bases). The CDR3 runs to 15 residues. From germline, CDR1 is SGHRS and CDR2 YFSETQ. V lost 0 bases and J 3 bases, leaving 11 bases between the germline ends. In DNA form, the CDR3 reads TGCGCCAGCAGCTTGGCCGGGGGTTCTACAGATACGCAGTATTTT. Amino acids: CASSLAGGSTDTQYF. The variable domain in full, with the rest retrieved from reference TRBV5-1 and TRBJ2-3, is KAGVTQTPRYLIKTRGQQVTLSCSPISGHRSVSWYQQTPGQGLQFLFEYFSETQRNKGNFPGRFSGRQFSNSRSEMNVSTLELGDSALYLCASSLAGGSTDTQYFGPGTRLTVL.

This clone appeared a single time. The chain couples TRBV28 to TRBJ2-7; 10 positions match TRBD2. This CDR3 has 17 amino acids. Germline V gene data show CDR1 as MDHEN and CDR2 as SYDVKM. V shed 1 base and J 4 bases; nucleotides not matched to a gene: 10. In DNA, the CDR3 is TGTGCCAGCAGTTTATCCCGGACTAGCGGAGGGGGGTACGAGCAGTACGTC. It is translated as CASSLSRTSGGGYEQYV.

This clone was observed a few times. The chain recombines TRBV19 with TRBJ1-1; perhaps TRBD1 as D (5 bases). Germline V gene sequence: CDR1 LNHDA, CDR2 SQIVND (reference sequence). Trimming stripped 3 bases from V and 1 base from J, with 33 bases between. This CDR3 is built from 22 residues. In DNA form, the CDR3 reads TGTGCCAGTAGTATTCGGGCACGATGGGGAATGTATCTCGGGGGAAGGAACACTGAAGCTTTCTTT. Translated: CASSIRARWGMYLGGRNTEAFF.

The chain links TRBV5-5 to TRBJ1-2; TRBD1 might be the D (5 bases). Germline V CDR1 and CDR2: SGHKS, YYEKEE (reference sequence). The CDR3 is 15 amino acids. The ends were cut back, 0 bases at V and 4 bases at J, with 13 bases in the middle. The CDR3 DNA is TGTGCCAGCAGCTTGGAGGGGCAGGGTCCCTATGGCTACACCTTC. Encoded protein: CASSLEGQGPYGYTF. Using reference TRBV5-5 and TRBJ1-2 for the parts outside the CDR3, the full variable domain is DAGVTQSPTHLIKTRGQQVTLRCSPISGHKSVSWYQQVLGQGPQFIFQYYEKEERGRGNFPDRFSARQFPNYSSELNVNALLLGDSALYLCASSLEGQGPYGYTFGSGTRLTVV.

The CDR3 region is CASSYGWDTVLVLGNEQFF. The CDR3 DNA reads as TGTGCCAGCAGTTATGGTTGGGACACAGTTTTAGTACTGGGCAATGAGCAGTTCTTC. The chain couples TRBV27 to TRBJ2-1; possibly TRBD1 for D (6 bases). Germline values: CDR1 MNHEY, CDR2 SMNVEV (reference sequence). The CDR3 runs to 19 residues. V lost 4 bases, J lost 6 bases, and 28 bases lay in between.

For this clone: The sample carries other DNA sequences with the same CDR3. V and J are TRBV7-2 and TRBJ2-5; no clear D. CDR1 and CDR2 (germline): SGHTA, FQGNSA. The CDR3 totals 13 residues. The germline V and J ends were trimmed by 1 base and 5 bases, with 8 bases remaining between them. Written as DNA, the CDR3 is TGTGCCAGCAGCTTAGGTGTACTGGAGACCCAGTACTTC. It translates to CASSLGVLETQYF.

The gene calls are TRBV12-2 and TRBJ1-5. TRBV12-2 is classified as a pseudogene. The length of the CDR3 is 15 residues. CDR3 bases: TGTGCAAGTCGCTTAGAGGCACCTAGCAATCAGCCCCAGCATTTT. This sequence encodes CASRLEAPSNQPQHF.

The V gene is TRBV12-3 or TRBV12-4, the J gene TRBJ2-2, with 8 positions matching TRBD2. The V gene end was trimmed by 5 bases and the J gene end by 8 bases; junction bases not matched to a gene: 4. There are 13 residues in the CDR3. CDR3 nucleotides: TGTGCCAGCAGTACTCGGGAGGGAGGGGAGCTGTTTTTT. This sequence encodes CASSTREGGELFF.

The V call is TRBV7-3, the J call TRBJ2-2; no definite D call. The CDR3 loop spans 15 amino acids. With 5 bases removed from V and 6 bases from J, the gap between germline ends came to 16 bases. The germline gives CDR1 SGHTA, CDR2 FQGTGA. In DNA form, the CDR3 reads TGTGCCAGCAGCCCCCTCCCGGGTGGGGCCGGGGAGCTGTTTTTT. Translation: CASSPLPGGAGELFF.

V gene TRBV12-3 or TRBV12-4 combines with J gene TRBJ1-1, with D unresolved. Trimming pared 4 bases from V and 1 base from J, leaving 7 bases between. This CDR3 contains 13 residues. CDR3 residues: CASSSRENTEAFF. Written as DNA, the CDR3 is TGTGCCAGCAGTTCCCGCGAGAACACTGAAGCTTTCTTT.

The rearrangement uses TRBV10-3 and TRBJ2-1; the D gene is possibly TRBD1 (5 bases). The CDR3 sequence is 14 residues long. V was clipped by 4 bases and J by 5 bases, with 12 bases between them. Germline CDR1 is ENHRY and CDR2 is SYGVKD. The DNA of the CDR3 is TGTGCCATCAGTGGGGGCAGGGAAAACAATGAGCAGTTCTTC. Translation gives CAISGGRENNEQFF.

CDR3 residues: CASSVDQEDYGYTF. The CDR3 coding sequence is TGTGCCAGCAGCGTAGACCAGGAAGACTATGGCTACACCTTC. The rearrangement links TRBV9 to TRBJ1-2; no clear D gene. CDR1 and CDR2 from the germline V gene are SGDLS and YYNGEE. The CDR3 has 14 residues. V gave up 0 bases and J gave up 3 bases, with 9 bases separating them.

This chain uses TRBV15 with TRBJ1-2; D ambiguous. The CDR3 contains 11 residues. Germline values: CDR1 LNHNV, CDR2 YYDKDF (reference sequence). V was clipped by 3 bases and J by 8 bases, with 7 bases between them. The CDR3 reads CATSSGVGYTF. Written as DNA, the CDR3 is TGTGCCACCAGCAGTGGGGTCGGCTACACCTTC.

The genes are TRBV5-1 and TRBJ2-2; D possibly corresponds to TRBD1 (6 bases). V shed 2 bases and J shed 5 bases, with 10 bases lying between them. This CDR3 has 14 residues. CDR1 is SGHRS and CDR2 is YFSETQ in the germline V gene. The CDR3 spells CASSLDQGTGELFF. The CDR3 DNA is TGCGCCAGCAGCTTAGATCAGGGGACCGGGGAGCTGTTTTTT.

The chain carries TRBV24-1 and TRBJ2-5; a possible D gene is TRBD2 (6 bases). V lost 5 bases to trimming and J lost 2 bases, with 8 bases between them. The germline V gene encodes CDR1 KGHDR and CDR2 SFDVKD. CDR3 length: 13 residues. CDR3 coding DNA: TGTGCCACCAGTGGCGGGAATCAAGAGACCCAGTACTTC. It is translated as CATSGGNQETQYF.

This clone has a single count. The chain recombines TRBV7-9 with TRBJ2-7; 8 bases are shared with TRBD1. This CDR3 is 15 amino acids long. CDR1 is SEHNR, CDR2 FQNEAQ, per germline (reference sequence). The V gene end was trimmed by 1 base and the J gene end by 3 bases; junction bases not matched to a gene: 5. CDR3 in amino acids: CASSLGLGQDYEQYV. The CDR3 bases are TGTGCCAGCAGCTTAGGGTTGGGACAGGACTACGAGCAGTACGTC.